The 19 T cell receptor beta chains in this list originate from one sample, sequenced in a study of OX40 agonist ivuxolimab in advanced cancers. Some clones are missing from TCRdb's copy, which holds only in-frame ones; the method was immunoSEQ multiplex PCR. The data contain around 61,000 clones, approximately 78% of them singletons. The sequences come from CD4+ or CD8+ T cells sorted from blood, collected in a trial of the OX40 agonist ivuxolimab. These receptors were obtained from an adult with an advanced solid tumor such as melanoma, head and neck, liver or kidney cancer.

V gene TRBV7-2 combines with J gene TRBJ2-7, with 7 positions matching TRBD1. CDR1 is SGHTA, CDR2 FQGNSA, per germline. Losses at the gene ends were 1 base for V and 5 bases for J; bases not matched to a gene: 2. There are 13 residues in the CDR3. The CDR3 DNA reads TGTGCCAGCAGCTTAGACAGGGGTAACGAGCAGTACTTC. This gives the protein CASSLDRGNEQYF.

This clone appeared a single time. The rearrangement uses TRBV28 and TRBJ2-5, with 9 bases fitting TRBD1. The CDR3 is made up of 13 amino acids. The junction had 1 base not matched to a gene; V was cut back by 5 bases and J by 3 bases. Germline CDR1 and CDR2: MDHEN and SYDVKM. CDR3 sequence reads: CASSRDREETQYF. CDR3 coding DNA: TGTGCCAGCAGTAGGGACAGGGAAGAGACCCAGTACTTC.

This sequence joins TRBV4-2 and TRBJ2-6, with 9 bases lining up with TRBD1. This CDR3 spans 19 amino acids. Per germline, CDR1 LGHNA and CDR2 YNFKEQ. V shed 1 base, J shed 1 base, and the junction held 8 bases outside the gene matches. The CDR3, as DNA: TGTGCCAGCAGCCAAGCGGGCTCCGGGACAGGGTCTGGGGCCAACGTCCTGACTTTC. Translated: CASSQAGSGTGSGANVLTF.

This sequence joins TRBV5-6 and TRBJ1-1, with 8 bases that match TRBD1. Germline values: CDR1 SGHDT, CDR2 YYEEEE. CDR3 length equals 15 residues. Losses at the gene ends were 0 bases for V and 10 bases for J; bases not matched to a gene: 11. CDR3 sequence: CASSLGGAGGIGAFF. CDR3 nucleotides: TGTGCCAGCAGCTTGGGAGGGGCAGGGGGCATCGGAGCTTTCTTT. Together with reference TRBV5-6 and TRBJ1-1, the CDR3 gives the full variable domain: DAGVTQSPTHLIKTRGQQVTLRCSPKSGHDTVSWYQQALGQGPQFIFQYYEEEERQRGNFPDRFSGHQFPNYSSELNVNALLLGDSALYLCASSLGGAGGIGAFFGQGTRLTVV.

This rearrangement joins TRBV4-2 to TRBJ2-7; D is possibly TRBD1 or TRBD2 (5 bases each). The germline V gene has CDR1 LGHNA and CDR2 YNFKEQ. The CDR3 runs 14 residues. The V gene lost 2 bases and the J gene lost 5 bases, with 13 bases spanning the gap. CDR3 nucleotide sequence: TGTGCCAGCAGCCAAATGGGAGTGGGGCACGAGCAGTACTTC. This encodes CASSQMGVGHEQYF.

The CDR3 region has the DNA TGTGCCAGCAGTTACGACAGGGGATTCTACGAGCAGTACTTC. Translated: CASSYDRGFYEQYF. The chain combines TRBV6-6 with TRBJ2-7; 8 bases are shared with TRBD1. Trimming cost V 2 bases and J 3 bases; bases outside gene matches: 3. The CDR3 is made up of 14 amino acids. From germline, CDR1 is MNHNY and CDR2 SVGAGI (reference sequence).

The chain couples TRBV6-1 to TRBJ2-7; a possible D gene is TRBD2 (6 bases). V lost 8 bases and J lost 9, with 17 bases in between. CDR1 is MNHNS and CDR2 is SASEGT in the germline V gene. This CDR3 contains 12 residues. The CDR3 spells CASGRGASRQYF. The CDR3 DNA reads as TGTGCCAGCGGGCGGGGAGCTTCTCGGCAGTACTTC.

This rearrangement joins TRBV18 to TRBJ2-7; 7 bases match TRBD2. Looked up from germline, CDR1 is KGHSH and CDR2 is LQKENI. Trimming cost V 3 bases and J 3 bases; bases outside gene matches: 11. The CDR3 has 16 amino acids. CDR3 in DNA: TGTGCCAGCTCACCTCGAGGCGGGAGCGGGGACTACGAGCAGTACTTC. This codes for CASSPRGGSGDYEQYF.

The chain joins TRBV9 to TRBJ2-7; TRBD1 matches at 10 bases. This CDR3 comprises 14 residues. V trimming: 4 bases; J trimming: 2 bases; junction bases outside the gene matches: 3. Germline CDR1 and CDR2: SGDLS and YYNGEE. DNA for the CDR3: TGTGCCAGCAGCCTGGGACAGGGGACCTACGAGCAGTACTTC. The encoded protein is CASSLGQGTYEQYF.

V usage is TRBV4-3 and J usage is TRBJ2-7, with a possible D match to TRBD2 (5 bases). V shed 4 bases and J shed 6 bases, with 22 bases lying between them. The CDR3 runs to 16 residues. Germline CDR1 and CDR2: LGHNA and YSLEER. The chain's CDR3 is CASSPKRGGSIGEQYF. The CDR3 coding sequence is TGCGCCAGCAGCCCAAAAAGAGGTGGGAGCATTGGCGAGCAGTACTTC.

V usage is TRBV5-1 and J usage is TRBJ2-7; weak D call: TRBD2 (5 bases). CDR1 is SGHRS, CDR2 YFSETQ, per germline. Trimming left V 4 bases short and J 6 bases short, with 20 bases between. CDR3 length equals 15 residues. This chain's CDR3 is CASSKEWAGSGEQYF. The CDR3 DNA reads TGCGCCAGCAGCAAAGAGTGGGCGGGCTCAGGCGAGCAGTACTTC. Supplemented by reference TRBV5-1 and TRBJ2-7, the full variable domain reads KAGVTQTPRYLIKTRGQQVTLSCSPISGHRSVSWYQQTPGQGLQFLFEYFSETQRNKGNFPGRFSGRQFSNSRSEMNVSTLELGDSALYLCASSKEWAGSGEQYFGPGTRLTVT.

The chain combines TRBV5-1 with TRBJ2-7; D is undetermined. Germline CDR1 SGHRS, CDR2 YFSETQ. The CDR3 has 13 amino acids. Trimming removed 1 base from V and 2 bases from J, with 7 bases in between. CDR3 region: CASSLQGTYEQYF. Here the CDR3 DNA reads TGCGCCAGCAGCTTGCAAGGGACCTACGAGCAGTACTTC.

The gene calls are TRBV6-6 and TRBJ1-1; D not certain. This CDR3 region has 13 residues. The germline V gene has CDR1 MNHNY and CDR2 SVGAGI (reference sequence). V was shortened by 5 bases and J by 1 base, with 8 bases between the two germline ends. The CDR3 here is CASSLRGNTEAFF. CDR3 in DNA: TGTGCCAGCAGTCTCCGGGGGAACACTGAAGCTTTCTTT.

Remarks on this clone: Mismatch with germline at one junction end may stem from a read error. The chain recombines TRBV6-5 with TRBJ2-7; perhaps TRBD2 as D (6 bases). This CDR3 contains 15 residues. Germline V CDR1 and CDR2: MNHEY, SVGAGI. Here the CDR3 reads CASSRGAGFSSEQYF. For the CDR3, the DNA is TGTGCCAGCAGCCGCGGGGCAGGGTTTTCCTCCGAGCAGTACTTC.

This clone has only a few counts. The CDR3: CASSPGGMLQPQHF. As DNA, the CDR3 is TGTGCCAGCAGCCCCGGTGGCATGCTTCAGCCCCAGCATTTT. The genes are TRBV7-9 and TRBJ1-5; no clear D gene. Trimming cost V 5 bases and J 6 bases, with 14 bases left between them. CDR1 is SEHNR, CDR2 FQNEAQ, per germline (reference sequence). This CDR3 contains 14 residues.

This clone showed up just once. V and J are TRBV4-2 and TRBJ2-7; D gene ambiguous. The V end lost 0 bases, the J end lost 4 bases, and 7 bases lay between the germline ends. The CDR3 is 13 amino acids. Per the germline V gene, CDR1 is LGHNA and CDR2 is YNFKEQ. The CDR3 is CASSQDLGYEQYF. CDR3 sequence (DNA): TGTGCCAGCAGCCAAGACCTGGGTTACGAGCAGTACTTC.

The chain employs TRBV4-1 and TRBJ2-5; 9 bases align to TRBD2. The J call may be incorrect, as the DNA end agrees better with TRBJ2-7. The CDR3 spans 15 residues. Germline CDR1 and CDR2: MGHRA and YSYEKL. CDR3 amino acids: CASSQGLAVAYEQYF. The CDR3 bases are TGCGCCAGCAGCCAAGGACTAGCGGTGGCCTACGAGCAGTACTTC.

This chain joins TRBV25-1 and TRBJ1-2; D ambiguous. In germline, CDR1 is MGHDK, CDR2 SYGVNS. The CDR3 has 14 residues. Trimming removed 2 bases at V and 0 bases at J, with 7 bases between. CDR3 bases: TGTGCCAGCAGTGAAGATGGGGCTAACTATGGCTACACCTTC. It translates to CASSEDGANYGYTF.

The J gene is TRBJ2-1, the V gene TRBV7-3, with 13 bases fitting TRBD2. The CDR3 extends over 17 amino acids. CDR1 SGHTA and CDR2 FQGTGA come from the germline V gene. J lost 5 bases, V lost 5 bases, and 9 bases had no gene match. The CDR3 coding sequence is TGTGCCAGCAGCCTCACTAGCGGGAGGGCAATCAACAATGAGCAGTTCTTC. Translation gives CASSLTSGRAINNEQFF.